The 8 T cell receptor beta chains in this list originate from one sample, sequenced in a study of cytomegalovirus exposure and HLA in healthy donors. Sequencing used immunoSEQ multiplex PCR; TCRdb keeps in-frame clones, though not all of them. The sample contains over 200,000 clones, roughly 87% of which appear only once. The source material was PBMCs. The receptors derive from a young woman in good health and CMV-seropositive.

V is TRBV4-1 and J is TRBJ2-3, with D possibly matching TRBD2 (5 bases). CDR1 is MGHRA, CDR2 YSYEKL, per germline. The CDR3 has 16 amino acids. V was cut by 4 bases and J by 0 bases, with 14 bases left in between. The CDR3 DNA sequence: TGCGCCAGCAGCCCCGGTTGGAGAGGGAGCACAGATACGCAGTATTTT. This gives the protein CASSPGWRGSTDTQYF.

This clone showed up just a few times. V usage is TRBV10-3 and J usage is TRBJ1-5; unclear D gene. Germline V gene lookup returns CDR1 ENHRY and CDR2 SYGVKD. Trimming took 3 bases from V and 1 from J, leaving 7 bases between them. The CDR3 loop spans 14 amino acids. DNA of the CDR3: TGTGCCATCAGTGAAGTGACAAGCAATCAGCCCCAGCATTTT. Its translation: CAISEVTSNQPQHF.

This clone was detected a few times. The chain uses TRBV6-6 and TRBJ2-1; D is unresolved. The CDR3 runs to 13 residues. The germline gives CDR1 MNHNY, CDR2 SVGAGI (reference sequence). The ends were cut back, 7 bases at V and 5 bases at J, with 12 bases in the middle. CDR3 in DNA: TGTGCCAGCACCGTCGGGTCACACAATGAGCAGTTCTTC. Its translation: CASTVGSHNEQFF.

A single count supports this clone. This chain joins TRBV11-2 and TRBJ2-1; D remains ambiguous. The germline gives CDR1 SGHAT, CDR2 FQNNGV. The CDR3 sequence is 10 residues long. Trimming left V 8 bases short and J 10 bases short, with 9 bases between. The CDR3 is CASAIREQFF. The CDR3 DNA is TGTGCCAGCGCAATCAGGGAGCAGTTCTTC.

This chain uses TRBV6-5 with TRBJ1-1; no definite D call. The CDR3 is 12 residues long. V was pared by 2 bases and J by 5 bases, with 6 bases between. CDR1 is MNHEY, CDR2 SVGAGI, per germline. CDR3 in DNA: TGTGCCAGCAGTTACGAGGTTACTGAAGCTTTCTTT. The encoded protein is CASSYEVTEAFF.

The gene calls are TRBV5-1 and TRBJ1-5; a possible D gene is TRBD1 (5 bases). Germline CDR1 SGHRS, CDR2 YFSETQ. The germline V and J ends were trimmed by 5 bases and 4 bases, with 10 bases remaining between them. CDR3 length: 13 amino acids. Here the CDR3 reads CASRWDFNQPQHF. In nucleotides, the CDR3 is TGCGCCAGCAGATGGGACTTTAATCAGCCCCAGCATTTT. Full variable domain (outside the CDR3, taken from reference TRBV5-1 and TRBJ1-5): KAGVTQTPRYLIKTRGQQVTLSCSPISGHRSVSWYQQTPGQGLQFLFEYFSETQRNKGNFPGRFSGRQFSNSRSEMNVSTLELGDSALYLCASRWDFNQPQHFGDGTRLSIL.

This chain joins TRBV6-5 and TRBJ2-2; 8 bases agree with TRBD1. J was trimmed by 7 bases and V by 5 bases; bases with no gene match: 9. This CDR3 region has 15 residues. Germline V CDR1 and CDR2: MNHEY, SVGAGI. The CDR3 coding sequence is TGTGCCAGCAGTGCATCAGGGGGCCGGGGCGGGGAGCTGTTTTTT. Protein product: CASSASGGRGGELFF.

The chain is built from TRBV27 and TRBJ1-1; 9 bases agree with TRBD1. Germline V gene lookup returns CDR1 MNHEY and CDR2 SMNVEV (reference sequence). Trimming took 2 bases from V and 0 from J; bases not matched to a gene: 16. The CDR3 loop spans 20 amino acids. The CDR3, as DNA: TGTGCCAGCAGTTTAAACGGCCAGGCTGGACAGGGGCCCCTGAACACTGAAGCTTTCTTT. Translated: CASSLNGQAGQGPLNTEAFF.